This T cell receptor beta chain was sequenced in a study of long-term antiretroviral therapy in people with HIV. The study's findings and limits: Diversity went up after ART and still fell short of transplant donor controls.

The V gene lost 5 bases and the J gene lost 1 base, with 8 bases spanning the gap. The CDR3 sequence is 13 residues long. CDR1 is SGHTA and CDR2 is FQGTGA in the germline V gene. To note about this clone: The antigen remains undetermined.

Per individual, the PBMC samples numbered at least one pre-ART and at least two post-ART. The samples, holding 1-10 million cryopreserved PBMC, were thawed before DNA extraction was carried out. At the survey level, the v3.0 immunoSEQ assay was run. Here immunoSEQ multiplex PCR was the method, and the copy in TCRdb shows in-frame clones only, minus some. This table holds under 45,000 clones, over 80% found once. The source is a man aged 18 to 35 with HIV. The chain uses TRBV7-3 and TRBJ1-1; possibly TRBD1 for D (5 bases). The starting material was unsorted PBMCs, obtained 1 year after starting antiretroviral therapy. This CDR3 is CASSGGGNTEAFF. CDR3 DNA sequence: TGTGCCAGCAGCGGCGGGGGGAACACTGAAGCTTTCTTT.